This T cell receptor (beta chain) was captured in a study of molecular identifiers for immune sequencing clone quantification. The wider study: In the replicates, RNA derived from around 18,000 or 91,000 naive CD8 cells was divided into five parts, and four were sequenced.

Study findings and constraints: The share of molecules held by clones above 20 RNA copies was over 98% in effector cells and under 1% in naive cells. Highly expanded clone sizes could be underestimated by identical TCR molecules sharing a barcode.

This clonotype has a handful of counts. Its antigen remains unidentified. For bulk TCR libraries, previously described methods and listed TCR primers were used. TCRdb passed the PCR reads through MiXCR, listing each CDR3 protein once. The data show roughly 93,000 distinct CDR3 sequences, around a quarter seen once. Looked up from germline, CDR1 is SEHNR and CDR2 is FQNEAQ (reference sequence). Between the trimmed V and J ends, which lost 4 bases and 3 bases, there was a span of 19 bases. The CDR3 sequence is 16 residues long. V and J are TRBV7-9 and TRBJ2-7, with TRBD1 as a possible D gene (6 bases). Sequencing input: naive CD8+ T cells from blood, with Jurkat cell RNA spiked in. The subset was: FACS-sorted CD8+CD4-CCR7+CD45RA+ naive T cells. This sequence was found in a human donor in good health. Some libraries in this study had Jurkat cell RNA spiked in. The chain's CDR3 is CASSSTYGTHFYEQYF. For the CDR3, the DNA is TGTGCCAGCAGCTCGACATATGGGACACATTTCTACGAGCAGTACTTC.